A single sample is the source of the 30 T cell receptor beta chains below, sequenced in a study of blood T cell repertoires in COVID-19 (dated by TCRdb to 2019 to 2021). Libraries came from the immunoSEQ multiplex PCR assay. TCRdb took this table from immuneACCESS and kept in-frame rearrangements with V and J called. Such tables lack part of the clones; where checked against another copy, unresolved V genes explain under half of the gap, and the rest is unexplained. Counted in this sample were 110,000 or so clones; approximately 87% of them appeared once. 15% to 20% of the sample is taken by the ten largest. Sequenced: peripheral blood. The receptor set was obtained from a woman aged 55-70 years with acute or convalescent COVID-19.

J is TRBJ2-3 and V is TRBV15; 8 bases align to TRBD2. V shed 3 bases and J 6 bases; nucleotides not matched to a gene: 8. The CDR3 is 15 residues long. CDR1 and CDR2 (germline): LNHNV, YYDKDF (reference sequence). This chain's CDR3 is CATSSKSGSGDTQYF. CDR3 bases: TGTGCCACCAGCAGCAAAAGCGGGAGTGGGGATACGCAGTATTTT.

CDR3 sequence: CASRGAGFGYTF. The CDR3 DNA reads as TGTGCCAGCAGGGGGGCAGGGTTTGGCTACACCTTC. The rearrangement uses TRBV25-1 and TRBJ1-2; TRBD1 is a possible D gene (6 bases). Per germline, CDR1 MGHDK and CDR2 SYGVNS. V lost 6 bases, J lost 7 bases, and 12 bases lay in between. There are 12 residues in the CDR3.

V usage is TRBV6-5 and J usage is TRBJ2-5, with D possibly matching TRBD1 (5 bases). CDR1 and CDR2 from the germline V gene are MNHEY and SVGAGI. This CDR3 contains 14 residues. V shed 6 bases and J shed 5 bases, with 16 bases lying between them. As DNA, the CDR3 is TGTGCCAGCAGCTCCGCAGGGCTTGGGGAGACCCAGTACTTC. Protein product: CASSSAGLGETQYF.

This clone was seen only once. The V and J genes are TRBV7-3 and TRBJ2-1, with 10 bases fitting TRBD2. Germline V lookup: CDR1 SGHTA, CDR2 FQGTGA. After removal of 5 bases from V and 7 bases from J, the junction contained 8 bases not matched to a gene. CDR3 size: 15 residues. This chain's CDR3 is CASSLSGGLWNEQFF. The DNA for the CDR3 is TGTGCCAGCAGCCTTAGCGGGGGGCTTTGGAATGAGCAGTTCTTC.

The rearrangement joins TRBV28 to TRBJ2-7; D possibly corresponds to TRBD2 (6 bases). Germline loops: CDR1 MDHEN, CDR2 SYDVKM. V lost 0 bases and J 1 base, leaving 7 bases between the germline ends. The CDR3 is 14 residues long. CDR3 in DNA: TGTGCCAGCAGTTTATGGGAGGGGTCCTACGAGCAGTACTTC. Translated, it gives CASSLWEGSYEQYF.

The chain recombines TRBV6-5 with TRBJ1-2; perhaps TRBD1 as D (6 bases). Germline V gene data show CDR1 as MNHEY and CDR2 as SVGAGI. The CDR3 covers 13 residues. Trimming removed 5 bases from V and 4 bases from J, with 11 bases in between. The CDR3 loop reads CASSTDRLYGYTF. DNA for the CDR3: TGTGCCAGCAGTACTGACAGGCTCTATGGCTACACCTTC.

This clone was seen more than once but under ten times. The V and J genes are TRBV5-8 and TRBJ1-1, with 7 bases that match TRBD1. The CDR3 totals 15 residues. Germline V gene sequence: CDR1 SGHTS, CDR2 YDEGEE. J was trimmed by 5 bases and V by 1 base; bases with no gene match: 8. The DNA of the CDR3 is TGTGCCAGCAGCTTGAGGGGGACAGCCGGGACTGAAGCTTTCTTT. Its translation: CASSLRGTAGTEAFF. The full variable domain, rest sourced from reference TRBV5-8 and TRBJ1-1, is EAGVTQSPTHLIKTRGQQATLRCSPISGHTSVYWYQQALGLGLQFLLWYDEGEERNRGNFPPRFSGRQFPNYSSELNVNALELEDSALYLCASSLRGTAGTEAFFGQGTRLTVV.

CDR3 amino acids: CASSFTSGNYEQYF. Written as DNA, the CDR3 is TGCGCCAGCAGCTTTACTAGCGGTAACTACGAGCAGTACTTC. The rearrangement joins TRBV5-1 to TRBJ2-7; 8 bases are a match to TRBD2. V lost 2 bases, J lost 3 bases, and 4 bases stayed unmatched. Germline lookup yields CDR1 SGHRS and CDR2 YFSETQ. This CDR3 comprises 14 residues. The full variable domain, its missing parts supplied by reference TRBV5-1 and TRBJ2-7, is KAGVTQTPRYLIKTRGQQVTLSCSPISGHRSVSWYQQTPGQGLQFLFEYFSETQRNKGNFPGRFSGRQFSNSRSEMNVSTLELGDSALYLCASSFTSGNYEQYFGPGTRLTVT.

This chain connects TRBV6-5 to TRBJ1-6; no clear D gene. The V end lost 7 bases, the J end lost 12 bases, and 10 bases lay between the germline ends. This CDR3 comprises 11 residues. The germline CDR1 and CDR2 sequences are MNHEY and SVGAGI. CDR3 region: CASTEVGPLHF. DNA of the CDR3: TGTGCCAGCACGGAGGTTGGACCCCTCCACTTT.

The chain links TRBV28 to TRBJ1-5; D is uncertain. This CDR3 has 13 amino acids. Germline V gene lookup returns CDR1 MDHEN and CDR2 SYDVKM. Trimming shortened V by 4 bases and J by 7 bases, and 11 bases separated the two germline ends. CDR3 DNA sequence: TGTGCCAGCAGTTGGAACAGTCAGCAGCCCCAGCATTTT. Amino acids: CASSWNSQQPQHF.

CDR3 coding DNA: TGCAGTGCTAGTAGGGGGACAGACTACAATGAGCAGTTCTTC. Protein product: CSASRGTDYNEQFF. The chain employs TRBV20-1 and TRBJ2-1; 7 bases are shared with TRBD1. The CDR3 extends over 14 amino acids. Looked up from germline, CDR1 is DFQATT and CDR2 is SNEGSKA (reference sequence). V was clipped by 3 bases and J by 3 bases; unmatched bases: 5.

The CDR3 nucleotides read TGTGCCAGCAGTCGGGACAGATACTCCTACGAGCAGTACTTC. It codes for CASSRDRYSYEQYF. The chain is built from TRBV11-2 and TRBJ2-7; TRBD1 aligns across 7 bases. The CDR3 has 14 residues. The J segment lost 0 bases and the V segment lost 6 bases, leaving 5 bases of the junction unmatched. Germline CDR1 and CDR2: SGHAT and FQNNGV.

This clone was detected only once. This chain links TRBV6-5 with TRBJ2-5; the D gene is possibly TRBD1 (6 bases). Looked up from germline, CDR1 is MNHEY and CDR2 is SVGAGI. The CDR3 length is 13 residues. The V end was cut by 10 bases, the J end by 1 base, with 13 bases between. Here the CDR3 DNA reads TGTGCCACAAACAGGGCTCCCCAAGAGACCCAGTACTTC. This codes for CATNRAPQETQYF.

The chain carries TRBV27 and TRBJ1-5; D is possibly TRBD1 (5 bases). CDR1 and CDR2 (germline): MNHEY, SMNVEV (reference sequence). The CDR3 contains 15 residues. The V end lost 6 bases, the J end lost 1 base, and 13 bases lay between the germline ends. As DNA, the CDR3 is TGTGCCAGCAGGCTGCAGGGAGGAAGCAATCAGCCCCAGCATTTT. This gives the protein CASRLQGGSNQPQHF.

The gene calls are TRBV14 and TRBJ2-7; 9 nucleotides agree with TRBD2. J lost 6 bases, V lost 0 bases, and 9 bases had no gene match. Germline CDR1 is SGHDN and CDR2 is FVKESK. The CDR3 extends over 16 amino acids. Written as DNA, the CDR3 is TGTGCCAGCAGCCAAGAGTGGCGGGAGGGCCTTTCCGAGCAGTACTTC. The encoded protein is CASSQEWREGLSEQYF.

This chain links TRBV4-3 with TRBJ2-5; 9 nucleotides line up with TRBD1. V dropped 0 bases and J dropped 7; count of bases not matched to a gene: 9. This CDR3 contains 16 residues. Germline assignment: CDR1 LGHNA and CDR2 YSLEER. CDR3 region: CASSQDYGTGMATQYF. CDR3 nucleotide sequence: TGCGCCAGCAGCCAAGATTACGGGACAGGGATGGCGACCCAGTACTTC.

The chain recombines TRBV2 with TRBJ1-5; maybe TRBD1 (6 bases). Germline assignment: CDR1 SNHLY and CDR2 FYNNEI. Between the trimmed V and J ends, which lost 5 bases and 1 base, there was a span of 12 bases. The CDR3 runs 15 residues. Written as DNA, the CDR3 is TGTGCCAGCAGTCAGGGGTCCGGAAGCAATCAGCCCCAGCATTTT. Translated, it gives CASSQGSGSNQPQHF.

This chain connects TRBV19 to TRBJ2-5; the match to TRBD2 covers 14 bases. Germline V lookup: CDR1 LNHDA, CDR2 SQIVND (reference sequence). CDR3 length: 14 amino acids. Trimming removed 9 bases from V and 4 bases from J; junction bases left unmatched: 4. For the CDR3, the DNA is TGTGCCAGCGGGACTAGCGGGAGTGGAGAGACCCAGTACTTC. Amino acids: CASGTSGSGETQYF.

The V and J genes are TRBV2 and TRBJ2-3; possible D gene TRBD1, 5 bases. CDR3 length equals 14 residues. Trimming left V 7 bases short and J 0 bases short, with 11 bases between. Germline assignment: CDR1 SNHLY and CDR2 FYNNEI. The CDR3, as DNA: TGTGCCAGCATAAGGGGATCTAGCACAGATACGCAGTATTTT. It is translated as CASIRGSSTDTQYF. Variable domain in full (rest from reference TRBV2 and TRBJ2-3): EPEVTQTPSHQVTQMGQEVILRCVPISNHLYFYWYRQILGQKVEFLVSFYNNEISEKSEIFDDQFSVERPDGSNFTLKIRSTKLEDSAMYFCASIRGSSTDTQYFGPGTRLTVL.

The chain employs TRBV7-2 and TRBJ2-5; 14 bases fit TRBD2. V was clipped by 2 bases and J by 9 bases; unmatched bases: 11. Germline values: CDR1 SGHTA, CDR2 FQGNSA. The CDR3 has 17 amino acids. CDR3 residues: CASSLSTGTSGRRAQYF. The CDR3 DNA reads as TGTGCCAGCAGCTTATCTACTGGGACTAGCGGGAGAAGGGCCCAGTACTTC.

The table lists this clone with a count of one. This chain links TRBV15 with TRBJ2-3; 10 bases align to TRBD1. The V segment lost 0 bases and the J segment 2 bases; nucleotides outside the gene matches: 5. This CDR3 has 17 amino acids. Germline V gene lookup returns CDR1 LNHNV and CDR2 YYDKDF (reference sequence). The CDR3 DNA reads TGTGCCACCAGCAGAGAGGGCGGGACAGGGGCCACAGATACGCAGTATTTT. Translating it yields CATSREGGTGATDTQYF.

The chain recombines TRBV3-1 (or the pseudogene TRBV3-2) with TRBJ1-2; TRBD1 aligns across 7 bases. The V gene's germline CDR1 is LGHDT and CDR2 YNNKEL (reference sequence). The CDR3 loop spans 14 amino acids. Trimming took 4 bases from V and 7 from J; bases not matched to a gene: 9. The DNA for the CDR3 is TGTGCCAGCAGCCCCACCGACAGGGAAGGTGGCTACACCTTC. It codes for CASSPTDREGGYTF.

The chain is built from TRBV12-5 and TRBJ1-2; TRBD1 is a possible D gene (5 bases). The CDR3 covers 12 residues. V lost 11 bases and J lost 1, with 11 bases in between. Germline CDR1 LGHNT, CDR2 FRNRAP. CDR3 bases: TGTGCTGTGAGCAGGGATAACTATGGCTACACCTTC. Translation gives CAVSRDNYGYTF. The variable domain in full, completed from reference TRBV12-5 and TRBJ1-2, reads DARVTQTPRHKVTEMGQEVTMRCQPILGHNTVFWYRQTMMQGLELLAYFRNRAPLDDSGMPKDRFSAEMPDATLATLKIQPSEPRDSAVYFCAVSRDNYGYTFGSGTRLTVV.

Only one count was recorded for this clone. The gene calls are TRBV18 and TRBJ2-2; 7 nucleotides align to TRBD2. Germline V gene sequence: CDR1 KGHSH, CDR2 LQKENI. This CDR3 is 14 amino acids long. The V gene end was trimmed by 5 bases and the J gene end by 3 bases; junction bases not matched to a gene: 3. The CDR3 DNA sequence: TGTGCCAGCTCAAAACTAGCGTACACCGGGGAGCTGTTTTTT. As protein: CASSKLAYTGELFF. Looking up the rest from reference TRBV18 and TRBJ2-2 gives the full variable domain: NAGVMQNPRHLVRRRGQEARLRCSPMKGHSHVYWYRQLPEEGLKFMVYLQKENIIDESGMPKERFSAEFPKEGPSILRIQQVVRGDSAAYFCASSKLAYTGELFFGEGSRLTVL.

The genes are TRBV6-6 and TRBJ2-3, with D tentatively TRBD2 (6 bases). V was shortened by 6 bases and J by 5 bases, with 9 bases between the two germline ends. Germline assignment: CDR1 MNHNY and CDR2 SVGAGI (reference sequence). The CDR3 consists of 12 residues. DNA for the CDR3: TGTGCCAGCAGCGGGGGAGGAGATACGCAGTATTTT. Protein: CASSGGGDTQYF.

The rearrangement links TRBV12-3 or TRBV12-4 to TRBJ1-1, with 7 positions matching TRBD1. The CDR3 totals 13 residues. Losses at the gene ends were 7 bases for V and 0 bases for J; bases not matched to a gene: 2. In DNA, the CDR3 is TGTGCCAGCAACAGGGGCTTGAACACTGAAGCTTTCTTT. Amino acids: CASNRGLNTEAFF.

The DNA for the CDR3 is TGTGCCTGGAGTTCACTCTCTGGAAACACCATATATTTT. Translated, it gives CAWSSLSGNTIYF. This chain connects TRBV30 to TRBJ1-3; D remains unclear. The CDR3 totals 13 residues. Trimming left V 2 bases short and J 0 bases short, with 5 bases between. Germline loops: CDR1 GTSNPN, CDR2 SVGIG (reference sequence). Full variable domain (outside the CDR3, taken from reference TRBV30 and TRBJ1-3): SQTIHQWPATLVQPVGSPLSLECTVEGTSNPNLYWYRQAAGRGLQLLFYSVGIGQISSEVPQNLSASRPQDRQFILSSKKLLLSDSGFYLCAWSSLSGNTIYFGEGSWLTVV.

A single count supports this clone. V usage is TRBV28 and J usage is TRBJ2-7; D might be TRBD1 (6 bases). The V end was cut by 7 bases, the J end by 2 bases, with 15 bases between. The CDR3 runs 14 residues. Germline-derived CDR1 and CDR2 are MDHEN and SYDVKM. The CDR3 spells CASTGPQGTYEQYF. In nucleotides, the CDR3 is TGTGCCAGCACCGGCCCCCAGGGGACCTACGAGCAGTACTTC.

This chain links TRBV7-3 with TRBJ1-2; unclear D gene. This CDR3 has 15 amino acids. V was shortened by 5 bases and J by 14 bases, with 27 bases between the two germline ends. Germline V gene data show CDR1 as SGHTA and CDR2 as FQGTGA. The CDR3, as DNA: TGTGCCAGCAGCCCACTCCCCGGCGACTTCTCAATCCTAACCTTC. Protein product: CASSPLPGDFSILTF.

V usage is TRBV9 and J usage is TRBJ2-1; 7 bases line up with TRBD1. CDR3 length: 15 amino acids. Looked up from germline, CDR1 is SGDLS and CDR2 is YYNGEE. V gave up 4 bases and J gave up 9 bases; unmatched junction bases: 13. The CDR3 DNA sequence: TGTGCCAGCAGCCCTAAATGGGGGACAGCAGTTGAGCAGTTCTTC. It yields the protein CASSPKWGTAVEQFF.